This paragraph reports one T cell receptor beta chain. This specimen comes from a study of cytomegalovirus exposure and HLA in healthy donors. CDR3 length: 16 residues. The V end lost 0 bases, the J end lost 3 bases, and 14 bases lay between the germline ends. Per the germline V gene, CDR1 is SGDLS and CDR2 is YYNGEE. It was with 60 Vbeta and 13 Jbeta primers that the PCR ran. Repertoires were generated with immunoSEQ multiplex PCR, while TCRdb's copy carries only in-frame clones and drops some. Of around 140,000 clones in the sample, around 76% were seen once. The rearrangement uses TRBV9 and TRBJ2-3; D perhaps matches TRBD2 (5 bases). This receptor was taken from a male donor in good health and CMV-seronegative. Sequencing input: PBMCs. CDR3 in amino acids: CASSVDEGSRTDTQYF. The CDR3 nucleotides are TGTGCCAGCAGCGTAGACGAGGGTAGCAGAACAGATACGCAGTATTTT.